One sample yielded the 19 T cell receptor beta chains listed below, sequenced in a study of blood T cell repertoires in COVID-19. Here immunoSEQ multiplex PCR was the method, and the copy in TCRdb shows in-frame clones only, minus some. This table has approximately 260,000 clones, about 81% appearing once. The sequencing input was peripheral blood. These receptors all come from a woman aged 60-75 years with active or convalescent COVID-19.

J is TRBJ2-1 and V is TRBV10-3; the match to TRBD2 covers 9 bases. Germline V gene lookup returns CDR1 ENHRY and CDR2 SYGVKD. V gave up 0 bases and J gave up 1 base; unmatched junction bases: 4. The CDR3 totals 17 residues. The CDR3 loop is CAISESERGASYNEQFF. The CDR3 DNA reads as TGTGCCATCAGTGAGTCGGAGCGGGGGGCTTCCTACAATGAGCAGTTCTTC.

This clone was recorded a few times. J is TRBJ2-2 and V is TRBV24-1; TRBD2 matches 7 bases. Germline trimming cut 0 bases from V and 2 bases from J; bases unmatched to any gene: 5. This CDR3 contains 17 residues. CDR1 and CDR2 (germline): KGHDR, SFDVKD. The CDR3 DNA reads as TGTGCCACCAGTGATTTGACGAGACTAGCCAACACCGGGGAGCTGTTTTTT. Protein: CATSDLTRLANTGELFF.

This clone was seen only once. The CDR3 protein is CASSEDPGRALETQYF. The DNA of the CDR3 is TGTGCCAGCAGTGAGGATCCCGGGAGGGCATTAGAGACCCAGTACTTC. The rearrangement links TRBV25-1 to TRBJ2-5; TRBD2 agrees at 8 bases. Germline CDR1 is MGHDK and CDR2 is SYGVNS. J was trimmed by 4 bases and V by 3 bases; bases with no gene match: 10. The CDR3 is 16 amino acids.

This sequence joins TRBV6-5 and TRBJ1-3; no clear D gene. V lost 6 bases and J 0 bases, leaving 12 bases between the germline ends. The CDR3 runs 15 residues. Germline V gene data show CDR1 as MNHEY and CDR2 as SVGAGI. The CDR3 spells CASSPTMISGNTIYF. CDR3 DNA: TGTGCCAGCAGCCCGACAATGATCTCTGGAAACACCATATATTTT.

The V gene is TRBV4-3, the J gene TRBJ1-4; 10 bases agree with TRBD1. Germline V gene data show CDR1 as LGHNA and CDR2 as YSLEER. The CDR3 extends over 16 amino acids. J lost 8 bases, V lost 3 bases, and 9 bases had no gene match. The CDR3 spells CASSQEGTGDGEKLFF. The CDR3 nucleotides read TGCGCCAGCAGCCAGGAGGGGACAGGGGACGGAGAAAAACTGTTTTTT.

This chain uses TRBV27 with TRBJ1-6, with no clear D. The CDR3 spans 15 residues. Per germline, CDR1 MNHEY and CDR2 SMNVEV (reference sequence). V lost 2 bases, J lost 3 bases, and 8 bases lay in between. The CDR3, as DNA: TGTGCCAGCAGTTTAGGGCAGATCTATAATTCACCCCTCCACTTT. It yields the protein CASSLGQIYNSPLHF.

The V and J genes are TRBV18 and TRBJ2-2; D not certain. V lost 4 bases to trimming and J lost 7 bases, with 7 bases between them. CDR1 and CDR2 (germline): KGHSH, LQKENI. The length of the CDR3 is 12 residues. The CDR3 DNA reads as TGTGCCAGCTCACTGGGCATCGGGGAGCTGTTTTTT. This gives the protein CASSLGIGELFF.

The chain carries TRBV6-6 and TRBJ1-5; D unresolved. Per germline, CDR1 MNHNY and CDR2 SVGAGI (reference sequence). The CDR3 consists of 12 residues. Trimming removed 1 base at V and 9 bases at J, with 7 bases between. CDR3 region: CASSYFSGPQHF. The CDR3 region has the DNA TGTGCCAGCAGTTACTTTTCGGGGCCCCAGCATTTT.

V is TRBV18 and J is TRBJ2-5; weak D call: TRBD2 (5 bases). With 5 bases removed from V and 2 bases from J, the gap between germline ends came to 9 bases. CDR1 KGHSH and CDR2 LQKENI come from the germline V gene. This CDR3 spans 13 amino acids. CDR3 coding DNA: TGTGCCAGCTCATCCGGGAAGCAAGAGACCCAGTACTTC. Protein: CASSSGKQETQYF. The full variable domain, with the rest looked up from reference TRBV18 and TRBJ2-5, is NAGVMQNPRHLVRRRGQEARLRCSPMKGHSHVYWYRQLPEEGLKFMVYLQKENIIDESGMPKERFSAEFPKEGPSILRIQQVVRGDSAAYFCASSSGKQETQYFGPGTRLLVL.

The chain carries TRBV19 and TRBJ1-2; 10 positions match TRBD1. Looked up from germline, CDR1 is LNHDA and CDR2 is SQIVND (reference sequence). V gave up 5 bases and J gave up 5 bases; unmatched junction bases: 8. The CDR3 loop spans 15 amino acids. DNA for the CDR3: TGTGCCAGTAGTGCCCGGACAGGGGGTGATTATGGCTACACCTTC. It specifies CASSARTGGDYGYTF.

The gene calls are TRBV4-1 and TRBJ2-5; 7 bases align to TRBD1. J lost 1 base, V lost 2 bases, and 4 bases had no gene match. CDR3 length: 15 amino acids. The germline CDR1 and CDR2 sequences are MGHRA and YSYEKL. CDR3 loop: CASSQSGQLQETQYF. As DNA, the CDR3 is TGCGCCAGCAGCCAATCGGGACAGCTCCAAGAGACCCAGTACTTC.

The rearrangement uses TRBV6-5 and TRBJ2-3; 7 bases fit TRBD2. Germline V lookup: CDR1 MNHEY, CDR2 SVGAGI. This CDR3 is built from 13 residues. J was trimmed by 2 bases and V by 8 bases; bases with no gene match: 4. The CDR3 DNA reads TGTGCCAGCGGGAGGGAGTACACAGATACGCAGTATTTT. This translates into CASGREYTDTQYF.

The chain is built from TRBV19 and TRBJ1-5, with D perhaps TRBD1 (5 bases). The germline CDR1 and CDR2 sequences are LNHDA and SQIVND (reference sequence). The CDR3 has 16 amino acids. V lost 5 bases and J 2 bases, leaving 16 bases between the germline ends. CDR3 nucleotide sequence: TGTGCCAGTAGTGTACGGGGGGGGATTGGCAATCAGCCCCAGCATTTT. Encoded protein: CASSVRGGIGNQPQHF. Filled out from reference TRBV19 and TRBJ1-5, the complete variable domain reads DGGITQSPKYLFRKEGQNVTLSCEQNLNHDAMYWYRQDPGQGLRLIYYSQIVNDFQKGDIAEGYSVSREKKESFPLTVTSAQKNPTAFYLCASSVRGGIGNQPQHFGDGTRLSIL.

The chain recombines TRBV6-5 with TRBJ2-2, with a tentative D call TRBD1 (6 bases). V dropped 4 bases and J dropped 1 base, with 13 bases sitting between them. The CDR3 is 16 amino acids. Germline assignment: CDR1 MNHEY and CDR2 SVGAGI. Here the CDR3 reads CASSSVRRGNTGELFF. The CDR3 DNA reads TGTGCCAGCAGTTCGGTTCGCAGGGGGAACACCGGGGAGCTGTTTTTT.

The V gene is TRBV9, the J gene TRBJ1-2; 7 bases align to TRBD1. V gave up 1 base and J gave up 3 bases; unmatched junction bases: 3. Germline V gene sequence: CDR1 SGDLS, CDR2 YYNGEE. The CDR3 is 14 amino acids. The CDR3 is CASSVTGTDYGYTF. The CDR3 coding sequence is TGTGCCAGCAGCGTAACCGGGACAGACTATGGCTACACCTTC. The whole variable domain, remainder taken from reference TRBV9 and TRBJ1-2, is DSGVTQTPKHLITATGQRVTLRCSPRSGDLSVYWYQQSLDQGLQFLIQYYNGEERAKGNILERFSAQQFPDLHSELNLSSLELGDSALYFCASSVTGTDYGYTFGSGTRLTVV.

The chain recombines TRBV19 with TRBJ2-3; D not resolved. This CDR3 spans 12 amino acids. The V end lost 4 bases, the J end lost 5 bases, and 7 bases lay between the germline ends. Germline assignment: CDR1 LNHDA and CDR2 SQIVND (reference sequence). The CDR3 coding sequence is TGTGCCAGTAGTACAACTGGAGATACGCAGTATTTT. As protein: CASSTTGDTQYF. The full variable domain, its missing parts supplied by reference TRBV19 and TRBJ2-3, is DGGITQSPKYLFRKEGQNVTLSCEQNLNHDAMYWYRQDPGQGLRLIYYSQIVNDFQKGDIAEGYSVSREKKESFPLTVTSAQKNPTAFYLCASSTTGDTQYFGPGTRLTVL.

This clone was seen a handful of times. The chain carries TRBV7-9 and TRBJ1-5; 9 nucleotides align to TRBD1. CDR3 size: 13 residues. Looked up from germline, CDR1 is SEHNR and CDR2 is FQNEAQ (reference sequence). V was pared by 4 bases and J by 6 bases, with 1 base of the junction left unmatched. DNA for the CDR3: TGTGCCAGCAGCTCGGACAGGGGTCAGCCCCAGCATTTT. This sequence encodes CASSSDRGQPQHF. The variable domain in full, with the rest retrieved from reference TRBV7-9 and TRBJ1-5, is DTGVSQNPRHKITKRGQNVTFRCDPISEHNRLYWYRQTLGQGPEFLTYFQNEAQLEKSRLLSDRFSAERPKGSFSTLEIQRTEQGDSAMYLCASSSDRGQPQHFGDGTRLSIL.

This rearrangement joins TRBV30 to TRBJ1-2, with D perhaps matching TRBD1 (6 bases). The CDR3 is 18 residues long. The V gene lost 2 bases and the J gene lost 1 base, with 23 bases spanning the gap. Germline V gene lookup returns CDR1 GTSNPN and CDR2 SVGIG (reference sequence). CDR3 in amino acids: CAWSFGRGRDYINYGYTF. CDR3 sequence (DNA): TGTGCCTGGAGTTTTGGCAGGGGCCGCGATTACATTAACTATGGCTACACCTTC. Combining the CDR3 with reference TRBV30 and TRBJ1-2 gives the whole variable domain SQTIHQWPATLVQPVGSPLSLECTVEGTSNPNLYWYRQAAGRGLQLLFYSVGIGQISSEVPQNLSASRPQDRQFILSSKKLLLSDSGFYLCAWSFGRGRDYINYGYTFGSGTRLTVV.

V gene TRBV5-1 combines with J gene TRBJ1-2, with D tentatively TRBD1 (6 bases). This CDR3 region has 15 residues. V lost 6 bases and J 4 bases, leaving 19 bases between the germline ends. CDR1 is SGHRS and CDR2 is YFSETQ in the germline V gene. The CDR3 here is CASTEAGGRGYGYTF. The DNA of the CDR3 is TGCGCCAGCACAGAGGCCGGGGGGCGCGGCTATGGCTACACCTTC.